This TCR beta chain was captured by sequencing in a study of T cell changes during pregnancy in multiple sclerosis. CDR1 is MNHEY and CDR2 is SMNVEV in the germline V gene (reference sequence). The CDR3 has 15 residues. After removal of 5 bases from V and 5 bases from J, the junction contained 10 bases not matched to a gene. Profiling relied on immunoSEQ multiplex PCR, and the TCRdb table lists in-frame clones only, not all of them. The profile shows about 92,000 clones, 85% to 95% of them singletons. The clonotype originates from a female donor with multiple sclerosis, enrolled in a pregnancy study. The sequencing used peripheral blood, collected in the first trimester of pregnancy. The rearrangement joins TRBV27 to TRBJ1-2; 8 nucleotides line up with TRBD1. The CDR3 protein is CASSTGTGVPYGYTF. CDR3 bases: TGTGCCAGCAGTACCGGGACAGGAGTTCCGTATGGCTACACCTTC.